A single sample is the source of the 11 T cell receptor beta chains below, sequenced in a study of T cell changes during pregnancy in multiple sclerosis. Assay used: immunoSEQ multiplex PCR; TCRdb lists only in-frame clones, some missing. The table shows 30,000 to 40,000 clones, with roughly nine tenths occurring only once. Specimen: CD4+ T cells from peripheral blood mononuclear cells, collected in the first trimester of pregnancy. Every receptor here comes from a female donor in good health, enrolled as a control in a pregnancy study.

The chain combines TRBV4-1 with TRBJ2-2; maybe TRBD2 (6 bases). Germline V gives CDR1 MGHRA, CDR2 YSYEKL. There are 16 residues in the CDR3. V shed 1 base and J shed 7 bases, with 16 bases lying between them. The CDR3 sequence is CASSQVRAGSSGELFF. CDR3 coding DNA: TGCGCCAGCAGCCAAGTTCGGGCGGGGTCAAGCGGGGAGCTGTTTTTT.

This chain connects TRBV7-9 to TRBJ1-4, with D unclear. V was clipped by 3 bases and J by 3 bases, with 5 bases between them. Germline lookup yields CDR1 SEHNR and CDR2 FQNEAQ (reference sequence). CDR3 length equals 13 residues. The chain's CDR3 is CASSFGANEKLFF. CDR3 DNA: TGTGCCAGCAGCTTCGGTGCTAATGAAAAACTGTTTTTT.

CDR3 coding DNA: TGTGCCAGTAGTGCCCGGCAGGGGAACACTGAAGCTTTCTTT. Its translation: CASSARQGNTEAFF. V and J are TRBV19 and TRBJ1-1; D might be TRBD1 (5 bases). The CDR3 consists of 14 residues. Germline CDR1 reads LNHDA; CDR2 reads SQIVND (reference sequence). V was pared by 5 bases and J by 1 base, with 11 bases between.

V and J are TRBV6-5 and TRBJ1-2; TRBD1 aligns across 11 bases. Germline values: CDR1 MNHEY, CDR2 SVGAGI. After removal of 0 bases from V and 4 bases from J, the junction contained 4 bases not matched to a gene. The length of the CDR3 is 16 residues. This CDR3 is CASSYSRTGGSYGYTF. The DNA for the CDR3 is TGTGCCAGCAGTTACTCGAGGACAGGGGGCTCCTATGGCTACACCTTC.

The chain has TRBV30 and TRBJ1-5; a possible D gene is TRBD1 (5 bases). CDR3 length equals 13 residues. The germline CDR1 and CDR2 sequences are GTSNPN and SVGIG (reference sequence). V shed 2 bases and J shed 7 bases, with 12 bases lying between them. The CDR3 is CAWSRQTGQPQHF. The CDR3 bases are TGTGCCTGGAGTCGGCAAACAGGCCAGCCCCAGCATTTT.

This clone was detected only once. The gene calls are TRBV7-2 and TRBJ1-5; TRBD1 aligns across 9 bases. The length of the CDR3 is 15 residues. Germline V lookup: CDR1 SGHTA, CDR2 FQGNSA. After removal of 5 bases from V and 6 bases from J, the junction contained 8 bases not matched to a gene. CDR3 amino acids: CASSVGTGQLQPQHF. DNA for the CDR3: TGTGCCAGCAGCGTAGGGACAGGGCAACTTCAGCCCCAGCATTTT.

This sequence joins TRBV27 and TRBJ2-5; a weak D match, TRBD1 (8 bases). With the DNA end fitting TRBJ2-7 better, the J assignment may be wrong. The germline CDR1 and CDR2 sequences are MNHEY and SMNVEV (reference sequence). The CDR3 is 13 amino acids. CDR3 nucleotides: TGTGCCAGCAGTATACAGGGGGGGGACGAGCAGTACTTC. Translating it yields CASSIQGGDEQYF.

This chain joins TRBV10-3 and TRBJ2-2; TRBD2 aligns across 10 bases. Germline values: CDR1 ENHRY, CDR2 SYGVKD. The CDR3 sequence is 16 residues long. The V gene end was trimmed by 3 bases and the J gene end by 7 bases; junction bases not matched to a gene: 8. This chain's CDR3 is CAISERAGGQGGELFF. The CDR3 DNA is TGTGCCATCAGTGAAAGAGCGGGGGGGCAAGGCGGGGAGCTGTTTTTT.

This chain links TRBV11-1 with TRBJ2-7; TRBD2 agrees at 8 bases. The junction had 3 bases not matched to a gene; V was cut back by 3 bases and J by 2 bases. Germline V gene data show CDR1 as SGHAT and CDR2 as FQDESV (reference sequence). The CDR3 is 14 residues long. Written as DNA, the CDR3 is TGTGCCAGCAGCTTGGGACTAGGAACCTACGAGCAGTACTTC. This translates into CASSLGLGTYEQYF.

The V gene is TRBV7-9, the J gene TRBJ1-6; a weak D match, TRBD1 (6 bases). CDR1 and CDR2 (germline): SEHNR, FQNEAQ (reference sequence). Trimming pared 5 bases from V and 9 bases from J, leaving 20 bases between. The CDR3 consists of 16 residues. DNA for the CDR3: TGTGCCAGCAGCCCTCTACAGGGTGGTGGAATTTCACCCCTCCACTTT. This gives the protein CASSPLQGGGISPLHF.

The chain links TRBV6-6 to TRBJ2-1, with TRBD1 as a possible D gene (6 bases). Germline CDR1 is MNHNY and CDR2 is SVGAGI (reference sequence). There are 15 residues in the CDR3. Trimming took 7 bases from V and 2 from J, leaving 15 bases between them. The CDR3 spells CASNPHRATYNEQFF. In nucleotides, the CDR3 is TGTGCCAGCAACCCCCACAGGGCAACCTACAATGAGCAGTTCTTC.